Listed here are 27 T cell receptor beta chains from one sample, sequenced in a study of T cell changes during pregnancy in multiple sclerosis (dated by TCRdb to the late 2010s). The library was built by means of the immunoSEQ multiplex PCR assay. What TCRdb holds here is the immuneACCESS table cut down to in-frame rearrangements. Part of the clones is not present; checked against another copy, under half of the missing clones reflect an unresolved V gene, and the others are unexplained. The sample data list some 37,000 clones, and about nine tenths of these were observed just once. About 0.34% of the sample is held by the ten biggest clonotypes. The source was CD4+ T cells from peripheral blood mononuclear cells, collected after pregnancy. These receptors all come from a female donor in good health, enrolled as a control in a pregnancy study.

The rearrangement joins TRBV28 to TRBJ1-2; possibly TRBD1 for D (6 bases). Germline assignment: CDR1 MDHEN and CDR2 SYDVKM. The CDR3 covers 14 residues. Trimming stripped 6 bases from V and 8 bases from J, with 19 bases between. CDR3 protein: CASSPTGITYGYTF. The CDR3 DNA follows: TGTGCCAGCAGCCCCACAGGGATAACGTACGGCTACACCTTC.

This chain uses TRBV5-8 with TRBJ1-3; D unclear. Germline assignment: CDR1 SGHTS and CDR2 YDEGEE. The V gene lost 0 bases and the J gene lost 4 bases, with 5 bases spanning the gap. The CDR3 is made up of 13 amino acids. For the CDR3, the DNA is TGTGCCAGCAGCTTGGGAGGAGGAAACACCATATATTTT. Translated, it gives CASSLGGGNTIYF.

The chain combines TRBV5-4 with TRBJ2-7; tentative D call: TRBD2 (6 bases). The CDR3 has 15 residues. V shed 3 bases and J shed 3 bases, with 16 bases lying between them. Germline V gene data show CDR1 as SGHNT and CDR2 as YYREEE (reference sequence). The CDR3 sequence is CASSSPGPGSYEQYF. For the CDR3, the DNA is TGTGCCAGCAGCTCACCGGGCCCCGGGAGCTACGAGCAGTACTTC.

The chain combines TRBV5-1 with TRBJ1-1; possible D gene TRBD1, 5 bases. The CDR3 totals 13 residues. In germline, CDR1 is SGHRS, CDR2 YFSETQ. Trimming cost V 3 bases and J 11 bases, with 17 bases left between them. CDR3 amino acids: CASSWGDDNWAFF. The CDR3 DNA reads TGCGCCAGCAGCTGGGGGGACGATAATTGGGCTTTCTTT.

This chain joins TRBV30 and TRBJ1-2, with unresolved D. Germline V lookup: CDR1 GTSNPN, CDR2 SVGIG (reference sequence). The V and J ends lost 3 bases and 4 bases respectively, with 12 bases between them. There are 13 residues in the CDR3. In DNA, the CDR3 is TGTGCCTGGAGCCGAGGCCTCGGCTATGGCTACACCTTC. Amino acid sequence: CAWSRGLGYGYTF.

The genes are TRBV7-2 and TRBJ1-3; 8 nucleotides agree with TRBD1. This CDR3 comprises 17 residues. Looked up from germline, CDR1 is SGHTA and CDR2 is FQGNSA. Trimming took 2 bases from V and 0 from J; bases not matched to a gene: 6. Here the CDR3 DNA reads TGTGCCAGCAGCTTAATGGGGACAGGCATCTCTGGAAACACCATATATTTT. Translation: CASSLMGTGISGNTIYF.

The rearrangement links TRBV29-1 to TRBJ1-5; D is perhaps TRBD1 (6 bases). With 5 bases removed from V and 1 base from J, the gap between germline ends came to 15 bases. Per germline, CDR1 SQVTM and CDR2 ANQGSEA. The CDR3 sequence is 15 residues long. The CDR3 DNA reads as TGCAGCGTTAGCGGACAGCCCGGGAGCAATCAGCCCCAGCATTTT. Translating gives CSVSGQPGSNQPQHF.

This chain connects TRBV7-2 to TRBJ2-5; 13 nucleotides align to TRBD2. CDR1 is SGHTA, CDR2 FQGNSA, per germline. V dropped 5 bases and J dropped 4; count of bases not matched to a gene: 10. The CDR3 has 17 amino acids. The CDR3 sequence is CASSPGLAGAISETQYF. In DNA form, the CDR3 reads TGTGCCAGCAGCCCCGGACTAGCGGGGGCGATATCAGAGACCCAGTACTTC. Full variable domain (rest looked up from reference TRBV7-2 and TRBJ2-5): GAGVSQSPSNKVTEKGKDVELRCDPISGHTALYWYRQSLGQGLEFLIYFQGNSAPDKSGLPSDRFSAERTGGSVSTLTIQRTQQEDSAVYLCASSPGLAGAISETQYFGPGTRLLVL.

The chain uses TRBV7-9 and TRBJ1-4; D remains unclear. V lost 5 bases to trimming and J lost 8 bases, with 12 bases between them. Looked up from germline, CDR1 is SEHNR and CDR2 is FQNEAQ (reference sequence). The CDR3 totals 13 residues. The DNA of the CDR3 is TGTGCCAGCAGCCCGTCGGGGTCGGAAAAACTGTTTTTT. This encodes CASSPSGSEKLFF.

This clone was observed a few times. The CDR3 reads CASSLSRVSPLHF. CDR3 DNA sequence: TGTGCCAGCAGCTTGTCGCGGGTTTCACCCCTCCACTTT. The rearrangement uses TRBV5-4 and TRBJ1-6; D is undetermined. Looked up from germline, CDR1 is SGHNT and CDR2 is YYREEE (reference sequence). V lost 1 base, J lost 9 bases, and 8 bases lay in between. The CDR3 totals 13 residues.

This chain uses TRBV14 with TRBJ1-1; 9 bases line up with TRBD1. Germline CDR1 and CDR2: SGHDN and FVKESK. The CDR3 runs 15 residues. Germline trimming cut 3 bases from V and 6 bases from J; bases unmatched to any gene: 8. The CDR3 coding sequence is TGTGCCAGCAGCCACAACAGGGGGCGCCGGTCTGAAGCTTTCTTT. It encodes CASSHNRGRRSEAFF.

This chain's CDR3 is CASSLVAGVDGANVLTF. CDR3 DNA sequence: TGTGCCAGCAGCTTAGTCGCGGGAGTGGATGGGGCCAACGTCCTGACTTTC. The V and J genes are TRBV7-2 and TRBJ2-6, with 7 bases matching TRBD2. This CDR3 comprises 17 residues. Germline V gene sequence: CDR1 SGHTA, CDR2 FQGNSA. V was pared by 1 base and J by 3 bases, with 6 bases of the junction left unmatched.

The CDR3 here is CASGGTGFNYGYTF. CDR3 nucleotide sequence: TGCGCCAGCGGGGGGACAGGTTTTAACTATGGCTACACCTTC. The chain carries TRBV4-3 and TRBJ1-2, with 8 bases matching TRBD1. Per the germline V gene, CDR1 is LGHNA and CDR2 is YSLEER. V was clipped by 8 bases and J by 1 base; unmatched bases: 6. The CDR3 covers 14 residues.

V gene TRBV14 combines with J gene TRBJ1-2; TRBD1 matches 7 bases. V shed 3 bases, J shed 10 bases, and the junction held 5 bases outside the gene matches. The V gene's germline CDR1 is SGHDN and CDR2 FVKESK. The CDR3 extends over 12 amino acids. CDR3 DNA sequence: TGTGCCAGCAGCCACCTAGACAGGGTCTACACCTTC. Translated: CASSHLDRVYTF. The whole variable domain, filled in from reference TRBV14 and TRBJ1-2, reads EAGVTQFPSHSVIEKGQTVTLRCDPISGHDNLYWYRRVMGKEIKFLLHFVKESKQDESGMPNNRFLAERTGGTYSTLKVQPAELEDSGVYFCASSHLDRVYTFGSGTRLTVV.

This chain links TRBV5-1 with TRBJ1-1; 8 positions agree with TRBD1. Germline lookup yields CDR1 SGHRS and CDR2 YFSETQ. The ends lost 5 bases at V and 5 bases at J; junction bases unmatched: 5. The CDR3 consists of 13 residues. CDR3 DNA sequence: TGCGCCAGCAGAGACAGGGGACGAACTGAAGCTTTCTTT. It translates to CASRDRGRTEAFF.

The J gene is TRBJ1-3, the V gene TRBV5-1, with D possibly TRBD1 on 5 matching bases. In germline, CDR1 is SGHRS, CDR2 YFSETQ. The germline V and J ends were trimmed by 2 bases and 0 bases, with 18 bases remaining between them. CDR3 length: 18 residues. The CDR3 reads CASSLKVGDSRSGNTIYF. The DNA for the CDR3 is TGCGCCAGCAGCTTAAAGGTCGGGGACTCGCGCTCTGGAAACACCATATATTTT.

V is TRBV5-1 and J is TRBJ1-2, with D hard to call. This CDR3 is built from 17 residues. Germline values: CDR1 SGHRS, CDR2 YFSETQ. Trimming cost V 0 bases and J 5 bases, with 20 bases left between them. As DNA, the CDR3 is TGCGCCAGCAGCTTGGATAGCCAGTCCACGTGGACTTATGGCTACACCTTC. It yields the protein CASSLDSQSTWTYGYTF.

The chain has TRBV30 and TRBJ2-7; 9 positions agree with TRBD1. This CDR3 is 14 amino acids long. The germline V gene has CDR1 GTSNPN and CDR2 SVGIG (reference sequence). Germline trimming cut 0 bases from V and 5 bases from J; bases unmatched to any gene: 5. The CDR3 sequence: CAWSVGTGYHEQYF. The DNA of the CDR3 is TGTGCCTGGAGTGTCGGGACAGGGTACCACGAGCAGTACTTC.

This CDR3 reads CASSPQSTSGAYEQYF. CDR3 sequence (DNA): TGTGCCAGCAGCCCGCAGTCGACTAGCGGGGCCTACGAGCAGTACTTC. This chain links TRBV4-2 with TRBJ2-7; 11 bases fit TRBD2. The CDR3 is made up of 16 amino acids. The V gene end was trimmed by 4 bases and the J gene end by 2 bases; junction bases not matched to a gene: 7. The V gene's germline CDR1 is LGHNA and CDR2 YNFKEQ.

Details on this clone: The same CDR3 arises from other DNA sequences in this sample as well. V gene TRBV6-5 combines with J gene TRBJ2-7; a possible D gene is TRBD1 (6 bases). V lost 7 bases and J lost 2, with 12 bases in between. There are 13 residues in the CDR3. The germline gives CDR1 MNHEY, CDR2 SVGAGI. In DNA form, the CDR3 reads TGTGCCAGCACCCCGGGGACAACCTACGAGCAGTACTTC. Its translation is CASTPGTTYEQYF.

The chain joins TRBV6-6 to TRBJ2-7; TRBD2 matches at 9 bases. V was pared by 7 bases and J by 3 bases, with 4 bases of the junction left unmatched. This CDR3 comprises 13 residues. Germline lookup yields CDR1 MNHNY and CDR2 SVGAGI (reference sequence). The CDR3 bases are TGTGCCAGCATCTTGACTAGCGGCTACGAGCAGTACTTC. Protein: CASILTSGYEQYF.

This chain connects TRBV19 to TRBJ1-4; TRBD1 matches 7 bases. V lost 4 bases and J lost 4; bases outside the gene matches: 6. CDR1 and CDR2 from the germline V gene are LNHDA and SQIVND (reference sequence). The length of the CDR3 is 15 residues. CDR3 sequence: CASSTQTGSNEKLFF. The CDR3 nucleotides read TGTGCCAGTAGTACGCAGACAGGGAGTAATGAAAAACTGTTTTTT. Full variable domain (remainder filled in from reference TRBV19 and TRBJ1-4): DGGITQSPKYLFRKEGQNVTLSCEQNLNHDAMYWYRQDPGQGLRLIYYSQIVNDFQKGDIAEGYSVSREKKESFPLTVTSAQKNPTAFYLCASSTQTGSNEKLFFGSGTQLSVL.

This chain links TRBV7-9 with TRBJ2-5; D gene uncertain. Germline V gene lookup returns CDR1 SEHNR and CDR2 FQNEAQ (reference sequence). The CDR3 runs 14 residues. V was trimmed by 4 bases and J by 0 bases, leaving 9 bases between them. CDR3 region: CASSSREYQETQYF. CDR3 coding DNA: TGTGCCAGCAGCTCCCGCGAGTACCAAGAGACCCAGTACTTC.

A single count supports this clone. The rearrangement links TRBV19 to TRBJ2-3, with TRBD2 matching over 10 bases. This CDR3 is 15 amino acids long. CDR1 LNHDA and CDR2 SQIVND come from the germline V gene (reference sequence). The ends lost 5 bases at V and 2 bases at J; junction bases unmatched: 4. The CDR3 nucleotides read TGTGCCAGTAGTCCGACTAGCGGGTCCACAGATACGCAGTATTTT. Translation: CASSPTSGSTDTQYF.

This sequence joins TRBV6-1 and TRBJ1-1; weak D call: TRBD1 (6 bases). CDR1 and CDR2 from the germline V gene are MNHNS and SASEGT. The CDR3 is made up of 15 amino acids. V dropped 3 bases and J dropped 10 bases, with 21 bases sitting between them. The CDR3 loop is CASSESRVGARGAFF. The CDR3 bases are TGTGCCAGCAGTGAGAGCCGCGTGGGGGCTAGAGGAGCTTTCTTT.

Turning to this clone: An end of the junction differs from the germline gene, which may be a read error. This chain joins TRBV7-9 and TRBJ1-3, with D unresolved. CDR3 length equals 15 residues. Per the germline V gene, CDR1 is SEHNR and CDR2 is FQNEAQ (reference sequence). CDR3 region: CASSLATLSGNTIYF. Written as DNA, the CDR3 is TGTGCCAGCAGCCTAGCGACACTCTCTGGAAACACCATATATTTT.

The genes are TRBV6-5 and TRBJ1-2; TRBD1 matches at 7 bases. Unmatched junction bases numbered 2, after V lost 2 bases and J lost 5 bases. This CDR3 has 13 amino acids. Per the germline V gene, CDR1 is MNHEY and CDR2 is SVGAGI. CDR3 region: CASSYGTEYGYTF. The CDR3 DNA is TGTGCCAGCAGTTACGGGACAGAATATGGCTACACCTTC.